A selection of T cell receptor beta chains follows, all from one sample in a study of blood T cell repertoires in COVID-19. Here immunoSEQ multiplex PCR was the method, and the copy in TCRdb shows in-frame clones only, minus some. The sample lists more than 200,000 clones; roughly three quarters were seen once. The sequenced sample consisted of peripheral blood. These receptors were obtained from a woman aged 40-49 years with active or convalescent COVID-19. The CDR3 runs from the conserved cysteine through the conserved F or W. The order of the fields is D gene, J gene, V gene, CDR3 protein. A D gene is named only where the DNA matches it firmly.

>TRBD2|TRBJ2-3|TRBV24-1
CATSEYTGGGTDTQYF
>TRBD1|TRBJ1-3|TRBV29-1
CSVEDPVQGAGNTIYF
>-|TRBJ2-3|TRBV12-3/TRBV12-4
CASRIHRADTQYF
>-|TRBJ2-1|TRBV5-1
CASSRDEGSYNEQFF
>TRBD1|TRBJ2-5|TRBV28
CASSYLDRVGETQYF
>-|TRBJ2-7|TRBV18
CASSPLTETYEQYF
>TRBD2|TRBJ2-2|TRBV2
CASTPSGGRVTGELFF
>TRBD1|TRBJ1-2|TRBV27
CASSSGTGGRGGYTF
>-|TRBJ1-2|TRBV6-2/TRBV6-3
CTSSGQLANYGYTF
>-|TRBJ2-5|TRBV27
CASSLDDRGGETQYF
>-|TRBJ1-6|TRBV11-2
CASSLLGGQGSPLHF
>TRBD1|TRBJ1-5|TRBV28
CASKPRGPHQPQHF
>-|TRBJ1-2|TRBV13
CASRGGLNYGYTF
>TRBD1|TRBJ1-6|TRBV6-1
CASSERQGVTPLHF
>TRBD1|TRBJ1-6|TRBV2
CASTGQGGTSPLHF
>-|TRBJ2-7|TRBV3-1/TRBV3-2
CASSQLGPYEQYF
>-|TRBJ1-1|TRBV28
CASSLSRAEAFF
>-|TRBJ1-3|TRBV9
CASSVGSVRSGNTIYF
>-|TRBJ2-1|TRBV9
CASSVDSSYNEQFF
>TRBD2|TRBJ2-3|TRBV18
CASSPPRGGATDTQYF
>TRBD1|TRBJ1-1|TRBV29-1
CSVSTGGDTEAFF
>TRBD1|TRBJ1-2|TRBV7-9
CASIETGGPHGYTF
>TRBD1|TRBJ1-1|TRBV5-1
CASSPQQGPTEAFF
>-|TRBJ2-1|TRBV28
CASSSTRPRAGNEQFF
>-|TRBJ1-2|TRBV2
CASSDPELGYGYTF
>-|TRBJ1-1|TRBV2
CASSDRVSPEAFF
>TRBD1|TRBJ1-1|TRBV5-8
CASSRTRTGNTEAFF
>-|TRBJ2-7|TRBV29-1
CSVEDRVIHEQYF
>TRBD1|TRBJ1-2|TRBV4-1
CASSQGTAANYGYTF
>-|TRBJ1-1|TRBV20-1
CSAREDTEAFF
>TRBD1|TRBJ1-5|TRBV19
CASSVDRGQQPQHF
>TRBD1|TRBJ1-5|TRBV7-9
CASSRTGLEQPQHF
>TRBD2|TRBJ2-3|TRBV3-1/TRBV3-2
CASSQLGTSKDTQYF
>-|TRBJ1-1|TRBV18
CASSPTQGKGREAFF
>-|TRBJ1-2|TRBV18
CASSLVAGSTYGYTF
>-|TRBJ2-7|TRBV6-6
CASSYSEYGSYEQYF
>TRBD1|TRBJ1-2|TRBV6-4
CASSPGQGGEGYTF
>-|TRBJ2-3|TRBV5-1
CASSLVPTGSPDTQYF
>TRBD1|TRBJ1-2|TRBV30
CAWSAGQGVRPYGYTF
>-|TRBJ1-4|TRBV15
CATRFSGLNEKLFF